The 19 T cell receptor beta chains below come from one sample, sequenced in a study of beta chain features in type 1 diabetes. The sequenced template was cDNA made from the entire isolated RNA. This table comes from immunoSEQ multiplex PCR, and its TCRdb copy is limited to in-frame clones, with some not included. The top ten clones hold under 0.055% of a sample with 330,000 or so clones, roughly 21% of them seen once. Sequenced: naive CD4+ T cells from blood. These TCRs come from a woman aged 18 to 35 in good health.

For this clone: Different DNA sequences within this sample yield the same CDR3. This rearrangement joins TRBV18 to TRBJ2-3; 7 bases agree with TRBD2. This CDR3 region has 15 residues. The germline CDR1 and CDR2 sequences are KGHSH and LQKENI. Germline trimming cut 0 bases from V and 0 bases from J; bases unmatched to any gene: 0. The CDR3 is CASSPPSGSTDTQYF. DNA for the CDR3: TGTGCCAGCTCACCACCTAGCGGGAGCACAGATACGCAGTATTTT.

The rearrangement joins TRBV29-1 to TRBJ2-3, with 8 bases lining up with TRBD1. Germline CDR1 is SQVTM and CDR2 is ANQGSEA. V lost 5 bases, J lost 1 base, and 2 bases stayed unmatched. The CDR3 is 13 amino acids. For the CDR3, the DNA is TGCAGCGTTCTACAGGGGGGCACAGATACGCAGTATTTT. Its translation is CSVLQGGTDTQYF.

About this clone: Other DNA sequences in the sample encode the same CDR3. CDR3 in DNA: TGTGCCAGCAGCTTAGTAGTTTCTGAGACCCAGTACTTC. Its translation is CASSLVVSETQYF. The chain recombines TRBV7-2 with TRBJ2-5, with D uncertain. This CDR3 is 13 amino acids long. Trimming stripped 1 base from V and 5 bases from J, with 8 bases between. Germline V gene lookup returns CDR1 SGHTA and CDR2 FQGNSA.

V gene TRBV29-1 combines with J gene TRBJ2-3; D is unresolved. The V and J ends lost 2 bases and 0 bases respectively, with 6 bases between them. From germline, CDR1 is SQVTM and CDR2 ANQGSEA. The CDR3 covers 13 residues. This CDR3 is CSVEMGSTDTQYF. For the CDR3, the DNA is TGCAGCGTTGAAATGGGCAGCACAGATACGCAGTATTTT.

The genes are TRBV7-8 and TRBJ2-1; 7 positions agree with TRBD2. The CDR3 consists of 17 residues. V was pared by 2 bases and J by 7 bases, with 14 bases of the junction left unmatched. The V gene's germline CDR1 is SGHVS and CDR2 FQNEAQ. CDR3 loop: CASSLLRFGLVRNEQFF. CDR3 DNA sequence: TGTGCCAGCAGCTTACTACGGTTTGGACTAGTCCGGAATGAGCAGTTCTTC.

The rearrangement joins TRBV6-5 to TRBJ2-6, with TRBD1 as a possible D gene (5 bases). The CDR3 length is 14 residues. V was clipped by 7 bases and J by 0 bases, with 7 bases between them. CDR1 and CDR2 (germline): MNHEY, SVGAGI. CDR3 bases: TGTGCCAGCAAGGGGCACTCTGGGGCCAACGTCCTGACTTTC. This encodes CASKGHSGANVLTF.

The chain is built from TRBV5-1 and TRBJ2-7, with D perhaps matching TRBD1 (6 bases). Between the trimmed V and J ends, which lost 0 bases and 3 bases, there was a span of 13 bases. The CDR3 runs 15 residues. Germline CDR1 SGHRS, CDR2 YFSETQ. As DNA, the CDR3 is TGCGCCAGCAGCTTGGAGGGGGACCCATACTACGAGCAGTACTTC. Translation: CASSLEGDPYYEQYF.

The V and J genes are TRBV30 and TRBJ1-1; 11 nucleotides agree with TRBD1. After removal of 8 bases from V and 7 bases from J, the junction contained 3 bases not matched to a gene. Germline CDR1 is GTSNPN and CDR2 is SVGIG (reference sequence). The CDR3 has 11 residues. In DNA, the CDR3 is TGTGCCGGGACAGGGGGTAGTGAAGCTTTCTTT. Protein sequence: CAGTGGSEAFF.

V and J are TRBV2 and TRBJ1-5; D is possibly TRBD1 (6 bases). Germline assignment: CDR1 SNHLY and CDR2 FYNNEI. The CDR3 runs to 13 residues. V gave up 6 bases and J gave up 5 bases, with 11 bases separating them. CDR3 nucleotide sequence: TGTGCCAGCAGAGAGGACAGCTATCAGCCCCAGCATTTT. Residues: CASREDSYQPQHF.

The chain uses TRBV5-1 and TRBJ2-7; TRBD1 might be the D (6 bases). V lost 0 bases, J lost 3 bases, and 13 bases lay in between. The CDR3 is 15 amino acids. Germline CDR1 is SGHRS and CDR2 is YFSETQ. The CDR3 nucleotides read TGCGCCAGCAGCTTGGTACAGGGAAGGGACTACGAGCAGTACTTC. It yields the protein CASSLVQGRDYEQYF.

CDR3 nucleotides: TGTGCCAGCAGTCGACGGACAGGGTTAAAAGATACGCAGTATTTT. Residues: CASSRRTGLKDTQYF. The chain combines TRBV28 with TRBJ2-3; 8 bases are a match to TRBD1. The CDR3 is 15 amino acids. V lost 5 bases to trimming and J lost 5 bases; unmatched junction nucleotides: 9. CDR1 is MDHEN and CDR2 is SYDVKM in the germline V gene.

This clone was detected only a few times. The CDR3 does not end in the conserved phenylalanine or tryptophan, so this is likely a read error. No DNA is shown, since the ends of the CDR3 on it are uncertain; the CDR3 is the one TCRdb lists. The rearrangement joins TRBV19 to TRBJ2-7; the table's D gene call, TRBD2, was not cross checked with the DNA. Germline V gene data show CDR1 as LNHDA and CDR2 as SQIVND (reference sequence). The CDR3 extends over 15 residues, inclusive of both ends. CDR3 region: CASSSPLSTSGGRNL.

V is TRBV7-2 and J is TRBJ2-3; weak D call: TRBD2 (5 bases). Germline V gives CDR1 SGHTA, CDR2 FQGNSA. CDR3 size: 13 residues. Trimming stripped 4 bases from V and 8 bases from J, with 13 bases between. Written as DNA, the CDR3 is TGTGCCAGCAGCTCAGGAGGTCCTCGTACGCAGTATTTT. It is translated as CASSSGGPRTQYF.

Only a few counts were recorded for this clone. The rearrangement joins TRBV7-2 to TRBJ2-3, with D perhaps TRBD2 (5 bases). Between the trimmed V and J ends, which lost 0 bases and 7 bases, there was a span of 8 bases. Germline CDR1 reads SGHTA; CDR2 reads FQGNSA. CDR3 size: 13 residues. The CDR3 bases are TGTGCCAGCAGCTTAGCGGGAGTTAATACGCAGTATTTT. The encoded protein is CASSLAGVNTQYF. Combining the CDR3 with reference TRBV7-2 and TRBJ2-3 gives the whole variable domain GAGVSQSPSNKVTEKGKDVELRCDPISGHTALYWYRQSLGQGLEFLIYFQGNSAPDKSGLPSDRFSAERTGGSVSTLTIQRTQQEDSAVYLCASSLAGVNTQYFGPGTRLTVL.

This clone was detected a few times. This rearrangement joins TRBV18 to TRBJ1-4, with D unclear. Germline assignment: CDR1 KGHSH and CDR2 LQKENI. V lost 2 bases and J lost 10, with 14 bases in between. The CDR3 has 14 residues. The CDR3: CASSPSEASGKLFF. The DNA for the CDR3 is TGTGCCAGCTCACCAAGCGAAGCTTCGGGAAAACTGTTTTTT.

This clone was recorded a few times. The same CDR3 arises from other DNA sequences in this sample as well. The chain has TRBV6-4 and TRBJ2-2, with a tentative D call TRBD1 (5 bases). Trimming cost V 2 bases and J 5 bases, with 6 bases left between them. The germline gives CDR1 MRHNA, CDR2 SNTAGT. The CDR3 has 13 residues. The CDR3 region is CASSDRGTGELFF. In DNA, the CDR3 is TGTGCCAGCAGTGACAGGGGAACCGGGGAGCTGTTTTTT.

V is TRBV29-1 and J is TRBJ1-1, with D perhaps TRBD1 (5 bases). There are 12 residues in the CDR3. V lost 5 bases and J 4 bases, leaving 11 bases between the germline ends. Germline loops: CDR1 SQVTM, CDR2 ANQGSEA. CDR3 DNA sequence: TGCAGCGTTCCAGGGCGGTCCACTGAAGCTTTCTTT. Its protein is CSVPGRSTEAFF.

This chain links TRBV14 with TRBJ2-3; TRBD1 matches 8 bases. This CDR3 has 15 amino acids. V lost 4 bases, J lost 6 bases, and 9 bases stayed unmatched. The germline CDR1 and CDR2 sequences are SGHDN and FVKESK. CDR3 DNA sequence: TGTGCCAGCAGCCCACAGGGGGAGCGGCGGGATACGCAGTATTTT. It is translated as CASSPQGERRDTQYF.

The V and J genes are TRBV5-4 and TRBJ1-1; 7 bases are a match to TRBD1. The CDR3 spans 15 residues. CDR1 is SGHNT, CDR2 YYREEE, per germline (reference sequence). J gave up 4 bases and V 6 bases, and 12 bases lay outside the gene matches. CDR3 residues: CASTRQGLRSTEAFF. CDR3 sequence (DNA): TGTGCCAGCACCAGACAGGGACTGAGGAGCACTGAAGCTTTCTTT.